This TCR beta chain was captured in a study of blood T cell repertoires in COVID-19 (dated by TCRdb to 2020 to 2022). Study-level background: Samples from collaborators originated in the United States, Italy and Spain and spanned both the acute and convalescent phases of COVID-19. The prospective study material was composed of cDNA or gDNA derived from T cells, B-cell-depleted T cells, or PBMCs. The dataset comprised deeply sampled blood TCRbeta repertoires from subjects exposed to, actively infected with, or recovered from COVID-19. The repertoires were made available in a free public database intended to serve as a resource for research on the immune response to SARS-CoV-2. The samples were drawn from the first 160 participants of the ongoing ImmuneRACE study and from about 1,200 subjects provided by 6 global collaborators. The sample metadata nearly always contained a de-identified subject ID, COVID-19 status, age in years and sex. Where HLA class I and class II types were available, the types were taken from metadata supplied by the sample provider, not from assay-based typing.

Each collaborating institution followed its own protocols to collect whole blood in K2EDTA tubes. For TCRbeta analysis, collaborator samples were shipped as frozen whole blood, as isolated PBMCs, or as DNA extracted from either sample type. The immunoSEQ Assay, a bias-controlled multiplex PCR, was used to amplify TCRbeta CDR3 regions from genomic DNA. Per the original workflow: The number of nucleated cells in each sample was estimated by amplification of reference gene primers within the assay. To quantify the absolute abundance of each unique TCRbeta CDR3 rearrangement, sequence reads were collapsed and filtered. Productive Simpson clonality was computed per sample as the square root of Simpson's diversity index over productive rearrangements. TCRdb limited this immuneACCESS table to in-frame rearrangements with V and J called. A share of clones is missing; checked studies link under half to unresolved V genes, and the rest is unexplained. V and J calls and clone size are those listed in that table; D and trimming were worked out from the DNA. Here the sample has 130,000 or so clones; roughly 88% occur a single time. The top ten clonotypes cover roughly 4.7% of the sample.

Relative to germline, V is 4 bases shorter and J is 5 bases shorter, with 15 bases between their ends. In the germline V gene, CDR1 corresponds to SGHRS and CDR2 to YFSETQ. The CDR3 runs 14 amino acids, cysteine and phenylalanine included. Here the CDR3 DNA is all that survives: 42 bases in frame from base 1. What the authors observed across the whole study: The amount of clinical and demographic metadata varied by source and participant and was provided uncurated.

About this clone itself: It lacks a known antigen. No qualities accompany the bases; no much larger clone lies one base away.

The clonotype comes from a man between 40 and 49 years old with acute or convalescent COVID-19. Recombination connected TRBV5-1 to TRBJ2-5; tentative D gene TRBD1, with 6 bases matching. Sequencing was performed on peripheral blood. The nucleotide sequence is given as TGCGCCAGCAGCCGGACTGGGGGCGCTGAGACCCAGTACTTC. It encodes CASSRTGGAETQYF. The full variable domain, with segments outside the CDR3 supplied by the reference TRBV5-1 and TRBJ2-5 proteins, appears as KAGVTQTPRYLIKTRGQQVTLSCSPISGHRSVSWYQQTPGQGLQFLFEYFSETQRNKGNFPGRFSGRQFSNSRSEMNVSTLELGDSALYLCASSRTGGAETQYFGPGTRLLVL.